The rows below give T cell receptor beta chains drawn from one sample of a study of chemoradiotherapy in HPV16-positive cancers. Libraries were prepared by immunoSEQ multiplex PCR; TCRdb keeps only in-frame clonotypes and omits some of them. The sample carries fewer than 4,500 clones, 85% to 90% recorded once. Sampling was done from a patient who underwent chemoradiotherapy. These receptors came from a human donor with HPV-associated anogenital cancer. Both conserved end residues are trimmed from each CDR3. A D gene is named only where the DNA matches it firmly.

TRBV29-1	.	SVAAFGELF
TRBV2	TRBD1	ASSERQGANYGYT
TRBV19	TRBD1	ASRKTGAHYEQY
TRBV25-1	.	ASSLTVNEQF
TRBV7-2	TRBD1	ASSLSRGLSYEQY
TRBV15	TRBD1	ATMLDRINEKLF
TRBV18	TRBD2	ASSPRRGDPSSYEQY
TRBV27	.	ASSLHEGRSGLPYNEQF
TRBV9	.	ASSDVRGNTGELF
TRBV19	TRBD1	ASSPDRGDGYT
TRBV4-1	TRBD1	ASSQEIIDRGGLGHTEAF
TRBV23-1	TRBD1	ASSRGQDRAAYNEQF
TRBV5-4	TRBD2	ASRTGLSGSSDTQY
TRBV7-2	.	ASSIRGGEQY
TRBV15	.	ATSGRGYYGYT
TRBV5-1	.	ASSHGTPRDGYT
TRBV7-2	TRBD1	ASSPRQGGSTDTQY